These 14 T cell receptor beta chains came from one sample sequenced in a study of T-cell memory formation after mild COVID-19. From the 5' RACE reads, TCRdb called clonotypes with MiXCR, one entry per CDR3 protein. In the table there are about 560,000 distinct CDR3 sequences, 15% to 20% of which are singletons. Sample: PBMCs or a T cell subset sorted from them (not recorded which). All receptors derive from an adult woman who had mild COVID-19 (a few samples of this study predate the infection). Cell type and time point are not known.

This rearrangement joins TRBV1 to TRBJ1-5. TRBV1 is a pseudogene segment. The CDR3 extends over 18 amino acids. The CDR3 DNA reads TGCACCAGCAGCCAAGAAGGTGGAGGGAAAAGGGGCAATCAGCCCCAGCATTTT. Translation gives CTSSQEGGGKRGNQPQHF.

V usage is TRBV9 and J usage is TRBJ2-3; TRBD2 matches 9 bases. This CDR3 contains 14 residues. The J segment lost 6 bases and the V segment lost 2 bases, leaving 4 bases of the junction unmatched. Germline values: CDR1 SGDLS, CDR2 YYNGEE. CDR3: CASSVSGGGDTQYF. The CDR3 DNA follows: TGTGCCAGCAGCGTTAGCGGGGGTGGGGATACGCAGTATTTT.

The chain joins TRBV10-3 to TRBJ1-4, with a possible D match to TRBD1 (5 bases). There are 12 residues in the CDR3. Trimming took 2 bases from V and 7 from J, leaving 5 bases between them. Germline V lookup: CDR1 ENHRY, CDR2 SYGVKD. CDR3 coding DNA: TGTGCCATCAGTGAGGGGGGTGAAAAACTGTTTTTT. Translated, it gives CAISEGGEKLFF.

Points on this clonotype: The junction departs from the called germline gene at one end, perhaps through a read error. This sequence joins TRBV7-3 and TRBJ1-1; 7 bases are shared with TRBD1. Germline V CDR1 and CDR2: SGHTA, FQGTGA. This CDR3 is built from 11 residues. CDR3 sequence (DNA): TGTGCCAGCAGCTTAAATGGACAGGTAGTCTTT. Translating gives CASSLNGQVVF.

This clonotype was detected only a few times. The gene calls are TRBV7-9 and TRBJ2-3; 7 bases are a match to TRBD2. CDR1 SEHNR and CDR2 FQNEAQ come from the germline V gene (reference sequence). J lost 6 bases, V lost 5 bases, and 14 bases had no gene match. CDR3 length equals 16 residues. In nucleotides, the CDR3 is TGTGCCAGCAGCCAAGGGAAGACTAGCCTACCGGATACGCAGTATTTT. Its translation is CASSQGKTSLPDTQYF.

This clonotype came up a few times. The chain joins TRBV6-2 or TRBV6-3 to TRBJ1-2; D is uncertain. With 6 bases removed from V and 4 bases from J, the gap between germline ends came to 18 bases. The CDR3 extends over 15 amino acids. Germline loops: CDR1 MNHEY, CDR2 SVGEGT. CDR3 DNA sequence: TGTGCCAGCAGCTACCCAGTCCCAGGAAGCTATGGCTACACCTTC. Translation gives CASSYPVPGSYGYTF.

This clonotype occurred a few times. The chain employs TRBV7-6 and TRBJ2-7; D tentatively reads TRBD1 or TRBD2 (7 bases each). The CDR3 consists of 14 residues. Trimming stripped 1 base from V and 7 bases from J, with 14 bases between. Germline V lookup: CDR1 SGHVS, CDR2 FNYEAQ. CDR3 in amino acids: CASSLGQGGTEQYF. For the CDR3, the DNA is TGTGCCAGCAGCTTAGGCCAGGGGGGGACGGAGCAGTACTTC.

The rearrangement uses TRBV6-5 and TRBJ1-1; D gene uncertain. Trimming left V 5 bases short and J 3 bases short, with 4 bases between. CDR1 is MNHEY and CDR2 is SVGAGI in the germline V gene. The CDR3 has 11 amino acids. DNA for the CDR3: TGTGCCAGCAGTACCTACACTGAAGCTTTCTTT. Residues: CASSTYTEAFF.

CDR3 loop: CASSLEPGQGLGTEAFF. CDR3 DNA: TGCGCCAGCAGCTTGGAACCGGGACAGGGGCTAGGTACTGAAGCTTTCTTT. V usage is TRBV5-1 and J usage is TRBJ1-1, with 10 positions matching TRBD1. The ends lost 0 bases at V and 5 bases at J; junction bases unmatched: 10. The CDR3 has 17 residues. CDR1 and CDR2 from the germline V gene are SGHRS and YFSETQ.

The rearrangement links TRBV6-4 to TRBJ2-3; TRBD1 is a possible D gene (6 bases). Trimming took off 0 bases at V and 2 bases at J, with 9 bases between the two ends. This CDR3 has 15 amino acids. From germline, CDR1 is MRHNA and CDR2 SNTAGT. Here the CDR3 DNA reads TGTGCCAGCAGTGACTCCGCAGGGGCCACAGATACGCAGTATTTT. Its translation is CASSDSAGATDTQYF.

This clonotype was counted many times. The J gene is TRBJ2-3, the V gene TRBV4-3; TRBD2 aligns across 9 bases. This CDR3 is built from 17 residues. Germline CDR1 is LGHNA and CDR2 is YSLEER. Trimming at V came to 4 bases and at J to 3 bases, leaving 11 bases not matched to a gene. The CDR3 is CASSLTWSGRRTDTQYF. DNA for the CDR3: TGCGCCAGCAGCCTTACCTGGAGCGGGAGGAGGACAGATACGCAGTATTTT.

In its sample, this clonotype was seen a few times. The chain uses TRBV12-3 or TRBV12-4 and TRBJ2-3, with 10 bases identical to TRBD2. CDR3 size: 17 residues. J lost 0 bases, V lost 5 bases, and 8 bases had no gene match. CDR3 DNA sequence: TGTGCCAGCAGTGGTAGCGGGGGGCCAACTAGCACAGATACGCAGTATTTT. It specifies CASSGSGGPTSTDTQYF.

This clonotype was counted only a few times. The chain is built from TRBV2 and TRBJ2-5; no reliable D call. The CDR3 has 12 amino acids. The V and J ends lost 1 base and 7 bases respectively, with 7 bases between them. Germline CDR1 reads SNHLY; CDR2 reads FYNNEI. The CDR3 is CASSEGVGTQYF. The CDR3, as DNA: TGTGCCAGCAGTGAAGGGGTGGGGACCCAGTACTTC.

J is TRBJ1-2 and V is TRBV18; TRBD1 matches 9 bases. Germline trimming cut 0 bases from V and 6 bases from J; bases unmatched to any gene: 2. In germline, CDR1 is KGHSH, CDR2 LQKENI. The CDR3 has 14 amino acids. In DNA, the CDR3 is TGTGCCAGCTCACCACCGTGGGACAGGGATGGCTACACCTTC. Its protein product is CASSPPWDRDGYTF.